The next 18 T cell receptor beta chains were all read from a single sample in a study of T cell responses to AZD1222 COVID-19 vaccine. The data were produced by immunoSEQ multiplex PCR, yet TCRdb's version contains in-frame clones alone and is incomplete. The table lists roughly 100,000 clones, more than 75% of them singletons. The specimen was peripheral blood, collected on day 0 of AZD1222 vaccination. These receptors all come from an adult in good health.

The chain recombines TRBV28 with TRBJ1-6; 7 bases are shared with TRBD1. Losses at the gene ends were 7 bases for V and 7 bases for J; bases not matched to a gene: 7. CDR1 and CDR2 (germline): MDHEN, SYDVKM. The CDR3 has 14 amino acids. CDR3 sequence (DNA): TGTGCCAGCACCCAACAGGGGTCAAATTCACCCCTCCACTTT. Its translation: CASTQQGSNSPLHF.

This chain connects TRBV2 to TRBJ2-7; D perhaps matches TRBD2 (6 bases). V shed 2 bases and J shed 0 bases, with 17 bases lying between them. Per the germline V gene, CDR1 is SNHLY and CDR2 is FYNNEI. The CDR3 totals 17 residues. CDR3 nucleotide sequence: TGTGCCAGCAGTGAAACGAGGGGACTCTGGAGCTCCTACGAGCAGTACTTC. Amino acid sequence: CASSETRGLWSSYEQYF.

V usage is TRBV6-4 and J usage is TRBJ2-1; no reliable D call. CDR3 size: 12 residues. The ends were cut back, 6 bases at V and 15 bases at J, with 18 bases in the middle. Germline V CDR1 and CDR2: MRHNA, SNTAGT. The CDR3 spells CASSHLPPRPFF. CDR3 coding DNA: TGTGCCAGCAGCCACCTGCCTCCGAGGCCGTTCTTC.

The chain employs TRBV29-1 and TRBJ2-7; the match to TRBD2 covers 9 bases. V was pared by 5 bases and J by 0 bases, with 5 bases of the junction left unmatched. Per the germline V gene, CDR1 is SQVTM and CDR2 is ANQGSEA. The CDR3 spans 14 residues. The CDR3 region is CSVFASGNSYEQYF. The CDR3 coding sequence is TGCAGCGTTTTCGCTAGCGGGAACTCCTACGAGCAGTACTTC.

This clone occurred once. The J gene is TRBJ1-5, the V gene TRBV3-1 (or the pseudogene TRBV3-2), with TRBD1 as a possible D gene (6 bases). The CDR3 covers 15 residues. The V gene lost 2 bases and the J gene lost 4 bases, with 12 bases spanning the gap. Per germline, CDR1 LGHDT and CDR2 YNNKEL (reference sequence). The CDR3 sequence: CASSQNGGSNQPQHF. CDR3 nucleotide sequence: TGTGCCAGCAGCCAAAACGGGGGCTCTAATCAGCCCCAGCATTTT.

The rearrangement links TRBV9 to TRBJ2-1; 8 bases are shared with TRBD1. The trim removed 4 bases at V and 1 base at J, leaving 7 bases unmatched. CDR3 length equals 16 residues. Germline CDR1 SGDLS, CDR2 YYNGEE. DNA of the CDR3: TGTGCCAGCAGCCCGAGAGGACAGGGTTCCTACAATGAGCAGTTCTTC. Amino acid sequence: CASSPRGQGSYNEQFF.

This chain links TRBV7-3 with TRBJ2-7; D unclear. The V end lost 1 base, the J end lost 3 bases, and 13 bases lay between the germline ends. The CDR3 has 15 amino acids. CDR1 and CDR2 from the germline V gene are SGHTA and FQGTGA. The CDR3 coding sequence is TGTGCCAGCAGCTTAAACCCCCTGGCCGGCTACGAGCAGTACTTC. The encoded protein is CASSLNPLAGYEQYF.

As DNA, the CDR3 is TGTGCCAGCAAGACCGGACAGGGGTGGTACGAGCAGTACTTC. Translating it yields CASKTGQGWYEQYF. The chain is built from TRBV11-2 and TRBJ2-7; 9 bases agree with TRBD1. The V segment lost 7 bases and the J segment 4 bases; nucleotides outside the gene matches: 8. The CDR3 spans 14 residues. Germline V gene data show CDR1 as SGHAT and CDR2 as FQNNGV.

The chain joins TRBV27 to TRBJ2-3; 8 nucleotides match TRBD2. The CDR3 is made up of 15 amino acids. Germline CDR1 MNHEY, CDR2 SMNVEV (reference sequence). With V trimmed by 6 bases and J by 1 base, 6 bases remained unmatched. CDR3 amino acids: CASSYQTSGTDTQYF. The CDR3 nucleotides are TGTGCCAGCAGCTACCAGACTAGCGGCACAGATACGCAGTATTTT.

The V call is TRBV7-2, the J call TRBJ2-1; D is tentatively TRBD1 or TRBD2 (5 bases each). Germline V CDR1 and CDR2: SGHTA, FQGNSA. The CDR3 loop spans 14 amino acids. V dropped 5 bases and J dropped 5 bases, with 13 bases sitting between them. The CDR3 loop reads CASSVGTEHNEQFF. CDR3 coding DNA: TGTGCCAGCAGCGTCGGGACGGAACACAATGAGCAGTTCTTC.

This sequence joins TRBV6-5 and TRBJ2-7; D gene ambiguous. The CDR3 has 15 amino acids. Germline CDR1 reads MNHEY; CDR2 reads SVGAGI. V dropped 2 bases and J dropped 0 bases, with 11 bases sitting between them. The CDR3 region has the DNA TGTGCCAGCAGTTACGCCTTTGACGGCTCCTACGAGCAGTACTTC. Translated, it gives CASSYAFDGSYEQYF.

J is TRBJ2-5 and V is TRBV27; D may be TRBD1 or TRBD2 (5 bases each). This CDR3 spans 19 amino acids. The germline CDR1 and CDR2 sequences are MNHEY and SMNVEV (reference sequence). V shed 0 bases and J shed 5 bases, with 25 bases lying between them. In DNA, the CDR3 is TGTGCCAGCAGTTTATCTGCCCCCGGGACCTTCACCCTCCAGGAGACCCAGTACTTC. Its translation: CASSLSAPGTFTLQETQYF.

This clone has just a few counts. The genes are TRBV29-1 and TRBJ2-5, with TRBD2 as a possible D gene (5 bases). Germline CDR1 is SQVTM and CDR2 is ANQGSEA. The CDR3 spans 13 residues. V was pared by 1 base and J by 4 bases, with 10 bases between. The CDR3 reads CSVEGGQGETQYF. DNA of the CDR3: TGCAGCGTTGAAGGCGGGCAAGGAGAGACCCAGTACTTC.

The chain is built from TRBV3-1 (or the pseudogene TRBV3-2) and TRBJ2-3, with D possibly being TRBD1 (6 bases). This CDR3 has 17 residues. V was trimmed by 3 bases and J by 3 bases, leaving 19 bases between them. Germline V gene sequence: CDR1 LGHDT, CDR2 YNNKEL (reference sequence). CDR3 protein: CASSQNNRQVWTDTQYF. The CDR3 DNA is TGTGCCAGCAGCCAGAACAACCGACAGGTGTGGACAGATACGCAGTATTTT.

The chain combines TRBV7-3 with TRBJ2-5; either TRBD1 or TRBD2 may fit D (6 bases each). The ends were cut back, 3 bases at V and 2 bases at J, with 16 bases in the middle. Germline loops: CDR1 SGHTA, CDR2 FQGTGA. The CDR3 extends over 16 amino acids. Here the CDR3 reads CASSLTPGAKQETQYF. CDR3 nucleotides: TGTGCCAGCAGCTTGACCCCGGGGGCTAAACAAGAGACCCAGTACTTC.

J is TRBJ1-2 and V is TRBV25-1, with unresolved D. The ends were cut back, 4 bases at V and 5 bases at J, with 5 bases in the middle. Germline CDR1 is MGHDK and CDR2 is SYGVNS. The CDR3 consists of 11 residues. The CDR3: CASSGGYGYTF. CDR3 sequence (DNA): TGTGCCAGCAGTGGAGGGTATGGCTACACCTTC.

The V and J genes are TRBV5-4 and TRBJ1-2, with D perhaps matching TRBD1 (6 bases). The germline gives CDR1 SGHNT, CDR2 YYREEE (reference sequence). The CDR3 runs 15 residues. The V end lost 6 bases, the J end lost 3 bases, and 18 bases lay between the germline ends. The CDR3 sequence: CASINGGAQDYGYTF. The CDR3 region has the DNA TGTGCCAGCATCAACGGGGGGGCGCAGGACTATGGCTACACCTTC.

CDR3 sequence (DNA): TGTGCCAGCTCACCAGTTTTTAGGACAGAAACTAACTATGGCTACACCTTC. It yields the protein CASSPVFRTETNYGYTF. V and J are TRBV18 and TRBJ1-2, with TRBD1 as a possible D gene (6 bases). CDR1 is KGHSH, CDR2 LQKENI, per germline. This CDR3 has 17 amino acids. V was cut by 2 bases and J by 0 bases, with 16 bases left in between.